The clone carrying this T cell receptor beta chain was found many times. The CDR3 sequence is 14 residues long. Germline lookup yields CDR1 SGHDT and CDR2 YYEEEE. With V trimmed by 4 bases and J by 3 bases, 7 bases remained unmatched. This record belongs to a study of T cells after yellow fever vaccination. The overall study: It was SMART-Seq v4 Ultra Low Input that prepared the fractions with low cell numbers.

Making TCR cDNA involved 5'RACE template switching, which added UMIs and a universal primer site. TCRdb passed the 5' RACE reads through MiXCR, listing each CDR3 protein once. The sample lists around 350,000 distinct CDR3 sequences, 11% occurring once. This rearrangement joins TRBV5-6 to TRBJ2-7; 7 nucleotides line up with TRBD1. The clonotype originates from a man between 18 and 29 years old who received the YFV17D yellow fever vaccine. This material consisted of PBMCs, taken on the day of the first yellow fever vaccination. CDR3 DNA: TGTGCCAGCAGCGTGGGACAGTCCTTCTACGAGCAGTACGTC. Translation gives CASSVGQSFYEQYV.